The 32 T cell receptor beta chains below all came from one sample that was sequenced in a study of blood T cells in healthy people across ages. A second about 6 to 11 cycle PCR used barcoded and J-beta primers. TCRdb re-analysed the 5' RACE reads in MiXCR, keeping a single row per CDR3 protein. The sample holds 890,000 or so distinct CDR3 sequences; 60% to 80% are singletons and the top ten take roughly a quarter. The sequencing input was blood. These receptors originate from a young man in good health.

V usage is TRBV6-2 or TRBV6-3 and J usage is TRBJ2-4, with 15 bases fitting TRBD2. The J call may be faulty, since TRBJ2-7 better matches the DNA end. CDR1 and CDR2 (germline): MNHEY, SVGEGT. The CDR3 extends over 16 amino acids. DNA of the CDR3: TGTGCCAGCAGGAGAGGGACTAGCGGGGGGTTCTACGAGCAGTACTTC. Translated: CASRRGTSGGFYEQYF.

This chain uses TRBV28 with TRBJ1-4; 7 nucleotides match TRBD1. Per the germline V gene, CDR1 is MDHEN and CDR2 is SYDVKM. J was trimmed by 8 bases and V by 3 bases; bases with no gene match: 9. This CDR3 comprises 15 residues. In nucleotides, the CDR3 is TGTGCCAGCAGTTTCACGGGACAGCAAAAGGAAAAACTGTTTTTT. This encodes CASSFTGQQKEKLFF.

CDR3 sequence (DNA): TGTGCCAGCAGTGCCCAAGGCCTTTCCTACGAGCAGTACTTC. Amino acid sequence: CASSAQGLSYEQYF. This rearrangement joins TRBV6-2 or TRBV6-3 to TRBJ2-4; D is ambiguous. The tail of the sequence fits TRBJ2-7 better, so the J call may be wrong. The germline V gene encodes CDR1 MNHEY and CDR2 SVGEGT. The CDR3 has 14 amino acids.

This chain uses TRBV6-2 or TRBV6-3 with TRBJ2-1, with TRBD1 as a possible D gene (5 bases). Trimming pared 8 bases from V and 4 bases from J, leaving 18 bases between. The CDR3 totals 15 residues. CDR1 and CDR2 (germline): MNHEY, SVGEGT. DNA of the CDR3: TGTGCCAGCCTCCGGTTTGGGGCGGATTACAATGAGCAGTTCTTC. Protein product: CASLRFGADYNEQFF.

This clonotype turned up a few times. CDR3 sequence reads: CATREKPDSGANVLTF. The CDR3 DNA reads TGTGCCACCAGAGAGAAGCCAGACTCTGGGGCCAACGTCCTGACTTTC. The rearrangement links TRBV15 to TRBJ2-6; the D is unclear. The germline V gene encodes CDR1 LNHNV and CDR2 YYDKDF (reference sequence). Trimming pared 6 bases from V and 0 bases from J, leaving 12 bases between. The CDR3 spans 16 residues.

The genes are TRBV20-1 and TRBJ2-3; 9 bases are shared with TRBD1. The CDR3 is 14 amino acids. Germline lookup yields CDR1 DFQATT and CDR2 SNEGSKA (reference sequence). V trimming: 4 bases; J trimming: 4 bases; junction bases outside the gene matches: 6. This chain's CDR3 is CSATGTGFPDTQYF. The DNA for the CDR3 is TGCAGTGCTACCGGGACAGGGTTTCCAGATACGCAGTATTTT.

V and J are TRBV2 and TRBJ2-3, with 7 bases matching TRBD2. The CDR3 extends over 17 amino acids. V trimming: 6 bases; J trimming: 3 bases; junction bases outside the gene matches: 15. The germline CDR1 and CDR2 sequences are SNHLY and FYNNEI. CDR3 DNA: TGTGCCAGCAGAGCTCGGCGGGACTACCTATTGACAGATACGCAGTATTTT. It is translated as CASRARRDYLLTDTQYF. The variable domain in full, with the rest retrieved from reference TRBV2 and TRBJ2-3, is EPEVTQTPSHQVTQMGQEVILRCVPISNHLYFYWYRQILGQKVEFLVSFYNNEISEKSEIFDDQFSVERPDGSNFTLKIRSTKLEDSAMYFCASRARRDYLLTDTQYFGPGTRLTVL.

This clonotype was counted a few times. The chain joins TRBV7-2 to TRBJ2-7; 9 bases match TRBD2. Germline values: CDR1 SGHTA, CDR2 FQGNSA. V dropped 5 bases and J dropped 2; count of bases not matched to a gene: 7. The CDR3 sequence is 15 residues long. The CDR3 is CASSTTSGPTYEQYF. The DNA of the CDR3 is TGTGCCAGCAGCACGACTAGCGGACCCACCTACGAGCAGTACTTC.

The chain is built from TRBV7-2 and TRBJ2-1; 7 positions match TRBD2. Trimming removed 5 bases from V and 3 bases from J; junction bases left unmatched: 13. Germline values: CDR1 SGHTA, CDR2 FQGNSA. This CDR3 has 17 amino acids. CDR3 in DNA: TGTGCCAGCAGCCAACTCGGTCGGGACTACGTCTACAATGAGCAGTTCTTC. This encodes CASSQLGRDYVYNEQFF.

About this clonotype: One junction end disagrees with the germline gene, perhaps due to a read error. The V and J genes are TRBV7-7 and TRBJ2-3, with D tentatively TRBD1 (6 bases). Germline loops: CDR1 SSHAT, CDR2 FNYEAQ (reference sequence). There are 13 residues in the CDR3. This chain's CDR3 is CASSWTVGESQYF. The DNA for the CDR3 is TGTGCTAGCAGCTGGACAGTTGGAGAATCGCAGTATTTT.

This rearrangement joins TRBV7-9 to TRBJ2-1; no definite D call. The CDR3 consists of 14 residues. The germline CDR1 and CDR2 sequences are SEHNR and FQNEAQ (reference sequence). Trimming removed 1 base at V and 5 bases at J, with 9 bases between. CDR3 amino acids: CASSLGNANNEQFF. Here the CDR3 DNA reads TGTGCCAGCAGCTTAGGCAACGCGAACAATGAGCAGTTCTTC.

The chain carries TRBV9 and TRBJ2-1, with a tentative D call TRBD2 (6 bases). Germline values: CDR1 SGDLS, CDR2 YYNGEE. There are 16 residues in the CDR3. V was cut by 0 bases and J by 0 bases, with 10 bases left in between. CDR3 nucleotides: TGTGCCAGCAGCGTAGGGCTAGCGAGCTCCTACAATGAGCAGTTCTTC. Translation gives CASSVGLASSYNEQFF.

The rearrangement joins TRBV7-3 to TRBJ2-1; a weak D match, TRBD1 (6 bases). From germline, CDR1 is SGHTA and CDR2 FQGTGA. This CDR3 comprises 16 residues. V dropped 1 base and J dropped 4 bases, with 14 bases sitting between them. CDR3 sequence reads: CASSLNGDRFYNEQFF. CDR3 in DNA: TGTGCCAGCAGCTTAAATGGAGACAGGTTTTACAATGAGCAGTTCTTC.

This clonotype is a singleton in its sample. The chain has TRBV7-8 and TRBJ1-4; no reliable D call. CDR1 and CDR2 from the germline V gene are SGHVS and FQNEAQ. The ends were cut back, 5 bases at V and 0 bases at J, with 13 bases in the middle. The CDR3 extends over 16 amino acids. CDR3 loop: CASSPLHAATNEKLFF. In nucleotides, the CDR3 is TGTGCCAGCAGCCCGTTGCATGCCGCAACTAATGAAAAACTGTTTTTT.

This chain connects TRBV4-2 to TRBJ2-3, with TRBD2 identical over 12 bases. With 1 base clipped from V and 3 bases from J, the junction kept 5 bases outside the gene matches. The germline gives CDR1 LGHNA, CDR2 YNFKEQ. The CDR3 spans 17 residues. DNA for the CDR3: TGTGCCAGCAGCCAAGTGGGGACTAGCGGGCCTACAGATACGCAGTATTTT. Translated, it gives CASSQVGTSGPTDTQYF.

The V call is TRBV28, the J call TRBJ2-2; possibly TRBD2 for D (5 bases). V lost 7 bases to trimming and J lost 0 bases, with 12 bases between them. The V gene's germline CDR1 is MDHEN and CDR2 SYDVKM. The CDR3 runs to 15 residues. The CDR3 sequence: CASMVGGTNTGELFF. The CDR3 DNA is TGTGCCAGCATGGTAGGAGGAACGAACACCGGGGAGCTGTTTTTT.

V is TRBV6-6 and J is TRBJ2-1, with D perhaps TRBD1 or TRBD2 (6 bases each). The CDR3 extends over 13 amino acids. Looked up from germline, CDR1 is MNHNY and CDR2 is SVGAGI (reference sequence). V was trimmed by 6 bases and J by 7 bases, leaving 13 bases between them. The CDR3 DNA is TGTGCCAGCAGGGCAACAGGGAGGAATGAGCAGTTCTTC. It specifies CASRATGRNEQFF.

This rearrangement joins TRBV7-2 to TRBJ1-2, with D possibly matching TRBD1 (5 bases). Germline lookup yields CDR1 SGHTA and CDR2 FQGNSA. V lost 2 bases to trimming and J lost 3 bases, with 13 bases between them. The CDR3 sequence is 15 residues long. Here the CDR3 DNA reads TGTGCCAGCAGCTTACGAGGGGAAGTGGACTATGGCTACACCTTC. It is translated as CASSLRGEVDYGYTF.

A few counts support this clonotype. The CDR3 region has the DNA TGTGCCAGCAGTTACTTTGGGGATCCTGGGGCCAACGTCCTGACTTTC. Translated, it gives CASSYFGDPGANVLTF. The gene calls are TRBV6-2 or TRBV6-3 and TRBJ2-6; unclear D gene. The CDR3 is 16 amino acids. Trimming left V 1 base short and J 2 bases short, with 9 bases between. The germline V gene has CDR1 MNHEY and CDR2 SVGEGT.

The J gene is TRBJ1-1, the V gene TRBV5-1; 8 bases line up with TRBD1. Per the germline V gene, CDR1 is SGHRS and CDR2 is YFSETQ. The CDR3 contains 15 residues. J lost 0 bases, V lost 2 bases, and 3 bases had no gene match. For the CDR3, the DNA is TGCGCCAGCAGCTTTCAGGGGGCCATGAACACTGAAGCTTTCTTT. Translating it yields CASSFQGAMNTEAFF.

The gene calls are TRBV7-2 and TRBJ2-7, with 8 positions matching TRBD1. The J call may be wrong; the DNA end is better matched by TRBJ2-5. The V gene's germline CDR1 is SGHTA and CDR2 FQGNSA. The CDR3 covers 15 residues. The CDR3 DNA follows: TGTGCCAGCAGCTTACGAGGACAGGGCGCAGAGACCCAGTACTTC. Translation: CASSLRGQGAETQYF.

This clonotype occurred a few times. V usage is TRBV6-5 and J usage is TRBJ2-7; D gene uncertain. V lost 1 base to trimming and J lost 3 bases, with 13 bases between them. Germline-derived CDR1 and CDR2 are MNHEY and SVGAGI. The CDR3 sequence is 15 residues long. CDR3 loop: CASSYYGRSNYEQYF. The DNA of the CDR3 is TGTGCCAGCAGTTACTATGGGCGATCGAACTACGAGCAGTACTTC.

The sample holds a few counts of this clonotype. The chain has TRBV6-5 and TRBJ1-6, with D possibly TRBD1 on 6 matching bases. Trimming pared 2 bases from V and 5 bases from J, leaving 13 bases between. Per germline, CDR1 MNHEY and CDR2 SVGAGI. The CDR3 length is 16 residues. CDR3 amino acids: CASSYDGTQDNSPLHF. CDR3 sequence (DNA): TGTGCCAGCAGTTACGATGGGACACAAGATAATTCACCCCTCCACTTT.

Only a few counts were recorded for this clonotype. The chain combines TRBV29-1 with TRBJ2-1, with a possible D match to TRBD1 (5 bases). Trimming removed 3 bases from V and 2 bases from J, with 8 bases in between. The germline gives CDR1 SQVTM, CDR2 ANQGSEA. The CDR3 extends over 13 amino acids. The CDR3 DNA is TGCAGCGTTGATTGGGGCACCTACAATGAGCAGTTCTTC. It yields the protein CSVDWGTYNEQFF.

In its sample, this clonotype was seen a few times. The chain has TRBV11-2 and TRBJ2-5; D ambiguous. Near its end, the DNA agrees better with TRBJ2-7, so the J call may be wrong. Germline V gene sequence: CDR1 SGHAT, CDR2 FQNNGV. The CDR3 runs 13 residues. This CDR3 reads CASSQGPVYEQYF. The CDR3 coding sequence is TGTGCCAGCAGCCAAGGACCTGTCTACGAGCAGTACTTC.

The chain's CDR3 is CASGPLGSREQFF. The CDR3, as DNA: TGTGCCAGCGGTCCCCTAGGGAGCCGTGAGCAGTTCTTC. V usage is TRBV7-2 and J usage is TRBJ2-1, with D maybe TRBD2 (5 bases). The V and J ends lost 8 bases and 9 bases respectively, with 17 bases between them. The CDR3 is made up of 13 amino acids. Germline V gene sequence: CDR1 SGHTA, CDR2 FQGNSA.

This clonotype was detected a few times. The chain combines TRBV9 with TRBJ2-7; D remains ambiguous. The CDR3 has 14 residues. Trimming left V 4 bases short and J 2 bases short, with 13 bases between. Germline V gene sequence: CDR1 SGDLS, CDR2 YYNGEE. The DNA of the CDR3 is TGTGCCAGCAGCCCGAGTTTTGGAACCTACGAGCAGTACTTC. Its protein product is CASSPSFGTYEQYF.

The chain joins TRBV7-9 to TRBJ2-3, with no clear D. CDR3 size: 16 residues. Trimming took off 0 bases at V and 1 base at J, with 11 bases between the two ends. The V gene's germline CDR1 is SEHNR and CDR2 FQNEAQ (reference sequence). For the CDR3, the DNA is TGTGCCAGCAGCTTAGCGCTAATTAGGGGCACAGATACGCAGTATTTT. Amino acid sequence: CASSLALIRGTDTQYF. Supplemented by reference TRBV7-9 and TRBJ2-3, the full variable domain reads DTGVSQNPRHKITKRGQNVTFRCDPISEHNRLYWYRQTLGQGPEFLTYFQNEAQLEKSRLLSDRFSAERPKGSFSTLEIQRTEQGDSAMYLCASSLALIRGTDTQYFGPGTRLTVL.

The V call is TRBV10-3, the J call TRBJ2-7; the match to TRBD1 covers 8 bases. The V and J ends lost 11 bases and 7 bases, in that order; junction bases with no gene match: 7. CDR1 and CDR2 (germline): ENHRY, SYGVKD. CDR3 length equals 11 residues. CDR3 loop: CALGQGDEQYF. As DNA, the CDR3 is TGTGCCTTAGGACAGGGTGATGAGCAGTACTTC.

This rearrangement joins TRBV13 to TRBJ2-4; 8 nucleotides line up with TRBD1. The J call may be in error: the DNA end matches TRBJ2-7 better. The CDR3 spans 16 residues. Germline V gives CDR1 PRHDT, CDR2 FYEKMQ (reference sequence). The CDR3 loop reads CASSLSDRGLRDEQYF. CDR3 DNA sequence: TGTGCCAGCAGCTTGAGCGACAGGGGCCTTCGGGACGAGCAGTACTTC.

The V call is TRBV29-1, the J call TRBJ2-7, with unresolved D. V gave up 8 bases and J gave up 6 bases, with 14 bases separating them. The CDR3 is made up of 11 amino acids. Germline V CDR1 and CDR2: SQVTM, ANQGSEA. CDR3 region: CSTNFFGEQYF. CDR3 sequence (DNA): TGCAGCACCAACTTCTTTGGCGAGCAGTACTTC.

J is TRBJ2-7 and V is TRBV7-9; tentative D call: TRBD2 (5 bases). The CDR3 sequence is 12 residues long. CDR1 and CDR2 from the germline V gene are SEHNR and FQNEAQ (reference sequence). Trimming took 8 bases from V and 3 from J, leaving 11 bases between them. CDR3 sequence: CASVEGNYEQYF. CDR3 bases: TGTGCCAGCGTCGAGGGTAACTACGAGCAGTACTTC. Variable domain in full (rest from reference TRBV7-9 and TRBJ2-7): DTGVSQNPRHKITKRGQNVTFRCDPISEHNRLYWYRQTLGQGPEFLTYFQNEAQLEKSRLLSDRFSAERPKGSFSTLEIQRTEQGDSAMYLCASVEGNYEQYFGPGTRLTVT.